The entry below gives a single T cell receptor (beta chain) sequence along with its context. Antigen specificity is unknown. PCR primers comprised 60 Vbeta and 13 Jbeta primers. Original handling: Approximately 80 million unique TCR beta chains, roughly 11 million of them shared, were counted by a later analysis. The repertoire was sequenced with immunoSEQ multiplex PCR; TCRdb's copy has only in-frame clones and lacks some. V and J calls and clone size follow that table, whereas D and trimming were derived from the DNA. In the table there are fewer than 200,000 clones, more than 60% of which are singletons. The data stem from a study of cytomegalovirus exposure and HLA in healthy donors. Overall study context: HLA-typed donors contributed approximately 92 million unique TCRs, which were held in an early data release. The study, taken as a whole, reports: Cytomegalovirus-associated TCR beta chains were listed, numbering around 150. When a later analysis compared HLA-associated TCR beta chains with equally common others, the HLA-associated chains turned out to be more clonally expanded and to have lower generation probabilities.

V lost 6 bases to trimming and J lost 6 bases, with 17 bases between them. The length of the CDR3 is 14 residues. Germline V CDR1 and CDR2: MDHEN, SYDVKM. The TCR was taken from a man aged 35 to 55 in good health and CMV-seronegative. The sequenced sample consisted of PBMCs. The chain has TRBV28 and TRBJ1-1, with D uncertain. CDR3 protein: CASSPAGWSSEAFF. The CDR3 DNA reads TGTGCCAGCAGCCCTGCTGGATGGAGTTCTGAAGCTTTCTTT.